What follows are 21 T cell receptor beta chains derived from one specimen sequenced in a study of patients and donors after allogeneic stem cell transplantation. TCRdb recomputed calls from the RT-PCR reads with MiXCR, one row per CDR3 protein. The sample yields approximately 430,000 distinct CDR3 sequences, about a sixth seen once. The sequenced sample consisted of blood, either unsorted or a sorted T cell fraction (not recorded which). The receptors were sampled from a human donor who was either an allogeneic HSCT recipient or a stem cell or donor lymphocyte infusion donor (not recorded which). It is not recorded whose cells these are; they may come from a transplant donor.

This chain links TRBV19 with TRBJ2-7; TRBD1 or TRBD2 may be the D gene (5 bases each). The CDR3 is 12 residues long. V lost 1 base and J 6 bases, leaving 7 bases between the germline ends. CDR1 is LNHDA and CDR2 is SQIVND in the germline V gene (reference sequence). CDR3 loop: CASSIVGGEQYF. CDR3 DNA: TGTGCCAGTAGTATAGTTGGGGGCGAGCAGTACTTC. The full variable domain, completed using reference TRBV19 and TRBJ2-7, is DGGITQSPKYLFRKEGQNVTLSCEQNLNHDAMYWYRQDPGQGLRLIYYSQIVNDFQKGDIAEGYSVSREKKESFPLTVTSAQKNPTAFYLCASSIVGGEQYFGPGTRLTVT.

This clonotype has just a few counts. The chain's CDR3 is CASTPDSTYEQYF. DNA for the CDR3: TGTGCCAGCACCCCAGACAGTACATACGAGCAGTACTTC. This sequence joins TRBV12-3 or TRBV12-4 and TRBJ2-7; a weak D match, TRBD1 (5 bases). Trimming took off 7 bases at V and 4 bases at J, with 14 bases between the two ends. There are 13 residues in the CDR3.

This clonotype was detected ten times or more. The V gene is TRBV12-3 or TRBV12-4, the J gene TRBJ2-2; tentative D call: TRBD2 (6 bases). V shed 11 bases and J shed 6 bases, with 13 bases lying between them. The length of the CDR3 is 12 residues. This chain's CDR3 is CACFGGAGELFF. In nucleotides, the CDR3 is TGTGCCTGTTTCGGGGGTGCCGGGGAGCTGTTTTTT.

This clonotype was recorded a few times. DNA for the CDR3: TGCAGTGCAACGACTAGCGGGAGGGCTTACAATGAGCAGTTCTTC. Amino acids: CSATTSGRAYNEQFF. This sequence joins TRBV20-1 and TRBJ2-1; 14 positions agree with TRBD2. Germline assignment: CDR1 DFQATT and CDR2 SNEGSKA (reference sequence). The V segment lost 6 bases and the J segment 4 bases; nucleotides outside the gene matches: 5. The CDR3 has 15 residues.

This clonotype appeared a few times. The chain carries TRBV6-1 and TRBJ2-2; 11 bases line up with TRBD2. CDR1 and CDR2 (germline): MNHNS, SASEGT. The trim removed 5 bases at V and 8 bases at J, leaving 13 bases unmatched. CDR3 length: 17 amino acids. The CDR3 loop is CASSRLLAGVGGGELFF. CDR3 coding DNA: TGTGCCAGCAGTCGCCTACTAGCGGGAGTAGGGGGAGGGGAGCTGTTTTTT.

The chain recombines TRBV12-3 or TRBV12-4 with TRBJ2-3, with D possibly TRBD2 on 6 matching bases. The CDR3 totals 17 residues. Trimming cost V 6 bases and J 0 bases, with 19 bases left between them. This CDR3 reads CASSSGTLFTSTDTQYF. The DNA for the CDR3 is TGTGCCAGCAGCTCCGGGACTCTGTTCACTAGCACAGATACGCAGTATTTT.

J is TRBJ2-3 and V is TRBV5-6; D gene uncertain. Trimming removed 4 bases at V and 0 bases at J, with 12 bases between. The germline V gene has CDR1 SGHDT and CDR2 YYEEEE. CDR3 length equals 15 residues. The CDR3 here is CASSPQRSSTDTQYF. The CDR3 bases are TGTGCCAGCAGCCCACAGCGAAGTAGCACAGATACGCAGTATTTT.

This clonotype was counted between two and nine times. The genes are TRBV5-6 and TRBJ2-1, with D uncertain. Germline CDR1 reads SGHDT; CDR2 reads YYEEEE. The CDR3 sequence is 15 residues long. With 4 bases removed from V and 5 bases from J, the gap between germline ends came to 16 bases. CDR3 loop: CASSRQLTSHNEQFF. In nucleotides, the CDR3 is TGTGCCAGCAGCCGACAACTTACTTCTCACAATGAGCAGTTCTTC.

This chain uses TRBV4-1 with TRBJ2-4; weak D call: TRBD2 (5 bases). Germline CDR1 MGHRA, CDR2 YSYEKL. The CDR3 runs 15 residues. Deletions cut 2 bases from V and 7 bases from J, with 15 bases between. The CDR3, as DNA: TGCGCCAGCAGCCAATACCGAGGGCCGGCTAACATTCAGTACTTC. Protein sequence: CASSQYRGPANIQYF.

At least ten counts were recorded for this clonotype. V gene TRBV15 combines with J gene TRBJ1-6; D call uncertain. V shed 3 bases and J shed 5 bases, with 8 bases lying between them. The CDR3 sequence is 14 residues long. Germline V gene data show CDR1 as LNHNV and CDR2 as YYDKDF (reference sequence). CDR3 amino acids: CATSRGRDNSPLHF. In DNA, the CDR3 is TGTGCCACCAGCAGGGGCCGGGATAATTCACCCCTCCACTTT.

This clonotype was picked up a small number of times. The chain has TRBV6-5 and TRBJ2-7, with 10 nucleotides matching TRBD1. Germline V gene sequence: CDR1 MNHEY, CDR2 SVGAGI. Unmatched junction bases numbered 3, after V lost 2 bases and J lost 2 bases. This CDR3 has 15 residues. The CDR3 nucleotides are TGTGCCAGCAGTTACCGGACAGGGGGACCCTACGAGCAGTACTTC. This translates into CASSYRTGGPYEQYF.

This clonotype has a handful of counts. V and J are TRBV6-2 or TRBV6-3 and TRBJ2-5, with 9 positions matching TRBD2. V lost 0 bases and J lost 5; bases outside the gene matches: 4. The germline CDR1 and CDR2 sequences are MNHEY and SVGEGT. The CDR3 is made up of 15 amino acids. The CDR3 loop reads CASSYSRGGAETQYF. DNA of the CDR3: TGTGCCAGCAGTTACTCCCGCGGGGGGGCCGAGACCCAGTACTTC.

The gene calls are TRBV15 and TRBJ2-5, with D possibly matching TRBD2 (6 bases). The germline CDR1 and CDR2 sequences are LNHNV and YYDKDF (reference sequence). V lost 1 base and J lost 4, with 13 bases in between. The CDR3 is 15 residues long. CDR3 region: CATSRVGGLRETQYF. DNA for the CDR3: TGTGCCACCAGCAGAGTTGGAGGGTTGAGAGAGACCCAGTACTTC.

This clonotype was observed a few times. This rearrangement joins TRBV5-1 to TRBJ1-1; no definite D call. The germline V gene has CDR1 SGHRS and CDR2 YFSETQ. V was clipped by 4 bases and J by 5 bases, with 6 bases between them. The CDR3 runs to 11 residues. CDR3 protein: CASSTGTEAFF. CDR3 in DNA: TGCGCCAGCAGCACGGGAACTGAAGCTTTCTTT.

The CDR3 DNA sequence: TGTGCCAGCAGTGAGAGCGGGGCACCCTACAATGAGCAGTTCTTC. Amino acid sequence: CASSESGAPYNEQFF. V gene TRBV6-1 combines with J gene TRBJ2-1, with 7 bases aligning to TRBD2. From germline, CDR1 is MNHNS and CDR2 SASEGT. J lost 2 bases, V lost 3 bases, and 4 bases had no gene match. The CDR3 sequence is 15 residues long.

This clonotype occurred a few times. The chain employs TRBV18 and TRBJ2-2; weak D call: TRBD1 (6 bases). Germline-derived CDR1 and CDR2 are KGHSH and LQKENI. The CDR3 extends over 12 amino acids. Trimming removed 3 bases at V and 9 bases at J, with 8 bases between. CDR3 region: CASSPTGRELFF. Here the CDR3 DNA reads TGTGCCAGCTCACCGACAGGTCGGGAGCTGTTTTTT.

This chain connects TRBV5-6 to TRBJ2-7; D unresolved. The germline V gene encodes CDR1 SGHDT and CDR2 YYEEEE. V shed 3 bases and J shed 3 bases, with 19 bases lying between them. The CDR3 length is 16 residues. The CDR3 reads CASSSNGGFSGYEQYF. The CDR3 DNA follows: TGTGCCAGCAGCTCGAATGGTGGTTTTTCGGGCTACGAGCAGTACTTC.

This clonotype has only a few counts. CDR3 sequence (DNA): TGTGCCAGCAGCTGGGGCAGGGTAACTAATGAAAAACTGTTTTTT. Its translation: CASSWGRVTNEKLFF. This chain connects TRBV7-9 to TRBJ1-4; weak D call: TRBD1 (5 bases). Germline CDR1 reads SEHNR; CDR2 reads FQNEAQ (reference sequence). V lost 4 bases and J 1 base, leaving 10 bases between the germline ends. The CDR3 runs 15 residues.

A few counts support this clonotype. The gene calls are TRBV5-1 and TRBJ2-1, with 7 bases aligning to TRBD2. CDR1 and CDR2 from the germline V gene are SGHRS and YFSETQ. The J segment lost 8 bases and the V segment lost 4 bases, leaving 12 bases of the junction unmatched. CDR3 length equals 15 residues. The CDR3 region is CASSQTSDRADEQFF. The CDR3 nucleotides read TGCGCCAGCAGCCAAACTAGCGACAGAGCGGATGAGCAGTTCTTC.

This clonotype was seen at least ten times. This sequence joins TRBV20-1 and TRBJ2-5; perhaps TRBD2 as D (6 bases). This CDR3 has 15 amino acids. Germline CDR1 DFQATT, CDR2 SNEGSKA (reference sequence). V was cut by 3 bases and J by 1 base, with 15 bases left in between. CDR3 sequence: CSASSGSPRQETQYF. CDR3 DNA: TGCAGTGCTAGTTCCGGGAGTCCCCGCCAAGAGACCCAGTACTTC.

This clonotype came up a few times. This chain connects TRBV5-1 to TRBJ2-1; D possibly uses TRBD1 or TRBD2 (5 bases each). Germline V gene data show CDR1 as SGHRS and CDR2 as YFSETQ. This CDR3 is 14 amino acids long. V was clipped by 7 bases and J by 0 bases, with 11 bases between them. Here the CDR3 DNA reads TGCGCCAGCGGGGACCCAAGCTCCTACAATGAGCAGTTCTTC. This sequence encodes CASGDPSSYNEQFF.